This TCR beta chain came from a study of OX40 agonist ivuxolimab in advanced cancers. As to this clone: The antigen remains unidentified.

This table comes from immunoSEQ multiplex PCR, and its TCRdb copy is limited to in-frame clones, with some not included. The sample records about 57,000 clones, more than 80% being singletons. General study findings and limits: Expanded clones tended on average to be more numerous among CD8+ T cells than CD4+.

This receptor was obtained from an adult with an advanced solid tumor such as melanoma, head and neck, liver or kidney cancer. The sample was CD4+ or CD8+ T cells sorted from blood, taken in a trial of the OX40 agonist ivuxolimab.

CDR3 DNA: TGTGCCAGCAATTCCGTCGGGACAGGGTACAATGAGCAGTTCTTC. This encodes CASNSVGTGYNEQFF. The genes are TRBV27 and TRBJ2-1, with TRBD1 identical over 9 bases. The CDR3 extends over 15 amino acids. Trimming removed 7 bases from V and 4 bases from J; junction bases left unmatched: 8. Germline V CDR1 and CDR2: MNHEY, SMNVEV (reference sequence).